These T cell receptor beta chains were read from a single sample in a study of identical twins. TCRdb reprocessed the 5' RACE reads with MiXCR, giving one entry per CDR3 protein. The table shows some 790,000 distinct CDR3 sequences, with 15% to 20% occurring only once. These sequences were also reported in another study, on T cells expressing NK-cell markers.

The sample comprised PBMCs. The receptor set was obtained from a woman younger than 30 in good health. The conserved cysteine and the conserved F or W are not part of the CDR3 here. Only part of the rows carry a size: once, few, many, or a class if the clone is expanded.

v_call	j_call	clone_size	cdr3_aa
TRBV4-2	TRBJ2-7	few	ASSQQQSSYEQY
TRBV12-3/TRBV12-4	TRBJ1-5	few	ASSLWGDQPQH
TRBV12-3/TRBV12-4	TRBJ2-5	NA	ASSPLPSGVLETQY
TRBV12-3/TRBV12-4	TRBJ2-4	NA	ASTSGRAKNIQY
TRBV29-1	TRBJ2-3	few	SVLSRDRVTDTQY
TRBV5-1	TRBJ1-2	NA	ASSGYPGTPYGYT
TRBV3-1	TRBJ1-6	NA	ASSQDNSSPLH
TRBV5-6	TRBJ2-1	NA	ASSLAVAGGPGEQF
TRBV12-3/TRBV12-4	TRBJ2-1	NA	ASRVGTEQF
TRBV7-8	TRBJ2-1	NA	ASSLPRALYNEQF
TRBV20-1	TRBJ2-5	few	SASGSAGRETQY
TRBV7-9	TRBJ2-4	few	ASSLFESGNIQY
TRBV4-3	TRBJ2-2	NA	ASSQDRMLGGEELF
TRBV27	TRBJ2-7	NA	ASSPEISYEQY
TRBV10-3	TRBJ2-7	NA	AIRIAPSSYEQY
TRBV2	TRBJ2-7	NA	ASRRERQGFYEQY
TRBV25-1	TRBJ1-6	few	ASSERGQGHSPLH
TRBV20-1	TRBJ1-4	NA	SARGRQGNEKLF
TRBV7-2	TRBJ2-1	few	ASSFGPISYNEQF
TRBV7-2	TRBJ2-7	NA	ASSLEYSTYEQY
TRBV27	TRBJ1-1	few	ASSLLWQGGMNTEAF
TRBV5-4	TRBJ2-2	once	ASSIRGNTGELF
TRBV29-1	TRBJ1-1	many	SVEGQGGTEAF
TRBV4-3	TRBJ2-1	NA	ASSQSEGHEQF
TRBV25-1	TRBJ1-1	many	ASSEQGNTEAF
TRBV6-1	TRBJ1-1	many	ASWFNSNTEAF
TRBV6-1	TRBJ2-2	NA	ASGPGQLTGELF
TRBV9	TRBJ2-7	NA	ASSPPPGTGAGEQY
TRBV6-6	TRBJ2-7	few	ATYASYPLEQY
TRBV11-2	TRBJ2-7	few	ASSPQASYEQY
TRBV9	TRBJ2-7	NA	ASSVGPGADYEQY
TRBV12-3/TRBV12-4	TRBJ2-1	NA	ASAAGTGDNEQF
TRBV5-8	TRBJ1-2	few	ASSPPRQGWSYGYT
TRBV5-5	TRBJ2-2	few	ASTQWDSRTGELF
TRBV4-3	TRBJ2-2	NA	ASSQDMTYTGELF
TRBV10-3	TRBJ2-3	NA	AISSSRDRSDTQY
TRBV20-1	TRBJ2-5	few	SATLRTSHETQY
TRBV6-1	TRBJ2-7	few	ASRVAGDYEQY
TRBV11-3	TRBJ2-3	few	ASSLVATSRGTGTHPTDTQY
TRBV11-2	TRBJ2-7	NA	ASSSGPLEQY
TRBV6-5	TRBJ2-7	few	ASNRGTGEQY
TRBV7-9	TRBJ1-2	NA	ASSWQLVSGYT